This passage covers 28 T cell receptor beta chains from one sample sequenced in a study of blood T cell repertoires in COVID-19. Libraries were prepared by immunoSEQ multiplex PCR; TCRdb keeps only in-frame clonotypes and omits some of them. The sample has around 11,000 clones, 70% to 90% seen once. The sequencing input was peripheral blood. These receptor sequences come from a young man with active or convalescent COVID-19.

The chain links TRBV5-6 to TRBJ2-3, with 10 bases that match TRBD2. The CDR3 loop spans 17 amino acids. CDR1 and CDR2 from the germline V gene are SGHDT and YYEEEE. J was trimmed by 0 bases and V by 5 bases; bases with no gene match: 9. The CDR3 reads CASRPISGGRSTDTQYF. The DNA for the CDR3 is TGTGCCAGCAGGCCCATTAGCGGGGGGCGTAGCACAGATACGCAGTATTTT.

The CDR3 nucleotides read TGTGCCAGCAGTGAAAGAGCGAATGGCTACACCTTC. Its protein product is CASSERANGYTF. The gene calls are TRBV2 and TRBJ1-2; the D is unclear. The length of the CDR3 is 12 residues. Germline assignment: CDR1 SNHLY and CDR2 FYNNEI. Trimming removed 2 bases from V and 6 bases from J, with 7 bases in between.

The chain links TRBV6-5 to TRBJ1-2; D is unclear. V was pared by 3 bases and J by 2 bases, with 10 bases between. The CDR3 extends over 14 amino acids. CDR1 and CDR2 from the germline V gene are MNHEY and SVGAGI. DNA of the CDR3: TGTGCCAGCAGTTATCTACCGGGGAACTATGGCTACACCTTC. This codes for CASSYLPGNYGYTF.

The chain has TRBV4-2 and TRBJ2-7; tentatively, D is TRBD2 (6 bases). Germline CDR1 LGHNA, CDR2 YNFKEQ. CDR3 length: 14 residues. V lost 3 bases and J lost 0, with 9 bases in between. This chain's CDR3 is CASSQGDFSYEQYF. The DNA for the CDR3 is TGTGCCAGCAGCCAGGGGGACTTCTCCTACGAGCAGTACTTC.

The genes are TRBV19 and TRBJ1-3; 8 bases align to TRBD1. In germline, CDR1 is LNHDA, CDR2 SQIVND (reference sequence). V shed 0 bases and J 0 bases; nucleotides not matched to a gene: 7. CDR3 length equals 18 residues. In DNA, the CDR3 is TGTGCCAGTAGTATAGATCCGGGACAGGTAGTCTCTGGAAACACCATATATTTT. It codes for CASSIDPGQVVSGNTIYF.

This clone appeared a single time. This chain uses TRBV27 with TRBJ2-2; TRBD1 matches 8 bases. The V segment lost 5 bases and the J segment 1 base; nucleotides outside the gene matches: 3. The V gene's germline CDR1 is MNHEY and CDR2 SMNVEV (reference sequence). The CDR3 is 15 residues long. The CDR3 coding sequence is TGTGCCAGCAGTCACGGGACAGGGAACACCGGGGAGCTGTTTTTT. Its protein product is CASSHGTGNTGELFF.

The rearrangement joins TRBV20-1 to TRBJ2-7; 8 bases align to TRBD1. Trimming removed 3 bases from V and 3 bases from J; junction bases left unmatched: 7. The CDR3 totals 14 residues. Germline V CDR1 and CDR2: DFQATT, SNEGSKA (reference sequence). DNA for the CDR3: TGCAGTGCTAGTCGGACAGGGATCGACTACGAGCAGTACTTC. Translation gives CSASRTGIDYEQYF.

This rearrangement joins TRBV27 to TRBJ1-1; weak D call: TRBD1 (5 bases). Germline V gene lookup returns CDR1 MNHEY and CDR2 SMNVEV (reference sequence). Trimming cost V 4 bases and J 1 base, with 10 bases left between them. The length of the CDR3 is 14 residues. CDR3 DNA: TGTGCCAGCAGTTGGCGGGGCCCGAACACTGAAGCTTTCTTT. This sequence encodes CASSWRGPNTEAFF.

The V gene is TRBV9, the J gene TRBJ2-5; 9 positions match TRBD2. The junction had 6 bases not matched to a gene; V was cut back by 0 bases and J by 3 bases. Germline V CDR1 and CDR2: SGDLS, YYNGEE. The CDR3 length is 16 residues. The CDR3 sequence is CASSVEGGLAKETQYF. CDR3 sequence (DNA): TGTGCCAGCAGCGTAGAAGGGGGACTAGCAAAAGAGACCCAGTACTTC.

The table lists this clone with a count of one. J is TRBJ2-3 and V is TRBV12-3 or TRBV12-4; D unresolved. The CDR3 spans 13 residues. Between the trimmed V and J ends, which lost 6 bases and 6 bases, there was a span of 13 bases. CDR3 nucleotide sequence: TGTGCCAGCAGGGCAGGTTTCGCGGATACGCAGTATTTT. It yields the protein CASRAGFADTQYF.

This rearrangement joins TRBV15 to TRBJ1-2, with D tentatively TRBD1 (5 bases). Germline loops: CDR1 LNHNV, CDR2 YYDKDF (reference sequence). This CDR3 has 18 residues. The V gene lost 1 base and the J gene lost 2 bases, with 20 bases spanning the gap. This chain's CDR3 is CATSRAGQGFRENYGYTF. The CDR3 nucleotides read TGTGCCACCAGCAGAGCCGGGCAGGGCTTTCGAGAAAACTATGGCTACACCTTC.

The DNA for the CDR3 is TGTGCCAGCAGTGAAAGGGGGGGCGCAGATACGCAGTATTTT. Residues: CASSERGGADTQYF. J is TRBJ2-3 and V is TRBV6-1; maybe TRBD2 (7 bases). CDR1 and CDR2 (germline): MNHNS, SASEGT. V gave up 2 bases and J gave up 4 bases, with 10 bases separating them. The CDR3 extends over 14 amino acids.

The table lists this clone with a count of one. The V call is TRBV5-1, the J call TRBJ2-5; 8 bases match TRBD2. Germline CDR1 SGHRS, CDR2 YFSETQ. V was clipped by 3 bases and J by 2 bases; unmatched bases: 6. The CDR3 is 15 residues long. CDR3 loop: CASSSPGGGQETQYF. CDR3 coding DNA: TGCGCCAGCAGCTCCCCCGGCGGGGGGCAAGAGACCCAGTACTTC.

This chain joins TRBV5-6 and TRBJ2-7; D possibly corresponds to TRBD1 (5 bases). Germline V gives CDR1 SGHDT, CDR2 YYEEEE. The CDR3 has 15 amino acids. Between the trimmed V and J ends, which lost 0 bases and 3 bases, there was a span of 13 bases. The CDR3 sequence: CASSLEAGNFYEQYF. The CDR3 coding sequence is TGTGCCAGCAGCTTGGAGGCAGGGAATTTCTACGAGCAGTACTTC.

The chain is built from TRBV10-3 and TRBJ1-6, with 7 bases aligning to TRBD1. The germline V gene has CDR1 ENHRY and CDR2 SYGVKD. The CDR3 runs to 15 residues. The J segment lost 6 bases and the V segment lost 4 bases, leaving 6 bases of the junction unmatched. In DNA form, the CDR3 reads TGTGCCATCAGTGCCGACAGGGTACCTAATTCACCCCTCCACTTT. As protein: CAISADRVPNSPLHF.

The chain combines TRBV4-1 with TRBJ2-5, with TRBD1 matching 8 bases. After removal of 1 base from V and 5 bases from J, the junction contained 6 bases not matched to a gene. This CDR3 has 15 amino acids. The germline CDR1 and CDR2 sequences are MGHRA and YSYEKL. The CDR3 protein is CASSQGGRGQETQYF. Written as DNA, the CDR3 is TGCGCCAGCAGCCAAGGGGGCAGGGGGCAGGAGACCCAGTACTTC.

The chain has TRBV14 and TRBJ1-2; D is unresolved. The germline V and J ends were trimmed by 1 base and 3 bases, with 6 bases remaining between them. The CDR3 covers 13 residues. The germline V gene has CDR1 SGHDN and CDR2 FVKESK. The CDR3 bases are TGTGCCAGCAGCCAAGCAACTGACTATGGCTACACCTTC. Its translation is CASSQATDYGYTF.

This rearrangement joins TRBV6-5 to TRBJ1-2; the match to TRBD1 covers 9 bases. Germline CDR1 MNHEY, CDR2 SVGAGI. V lost 6 bases to trimming and J lost 4 bases; unmatched junction nucleotides: 0. The CDR3 is 12 residues long. The CDR3 DNA reads as TGTGCCAGCAGGACAGGGGGCTATGGCTACACCTTC. Its protein product is CASRTGGYGYTF.

V is TRBV6-2 or TRBV6-3 and J is TRBJ2-7, with TRBD2 matching 9 bases. CDR1 MNHEY and CDR2 SVGEGT come from the germline V gene. The CDR3 consists of 16 residues. The V gene end was trimmed by 0 bases and the J gene end by 2 bases; junction bases not matched to a gene: 5. CDR3 loop: CASSYSTRGGAYEQYV. CDR3 nucleotide sequence: TGTGCCAGCAGTTACTCGACGCGGGGGGGCGCCTACGAGCAGTACGTC.

V and J are TRBV7-8 and TRBJ2-7; 10 positions agree with TRBD2. Unmatched junction bases numbered 7, after V lost 5 bases and J lost 3 bases. This CDR3 has 15 residues. Germline-derived CDR1 and CDR2 are SGHVS and FQNEAQ. The CDR3 nucleotides read TGTGCCAGCAGCCCCAGGACTAGCGGTAGCTACGAGCAGTACTTC. Amino acids: CASSPRTSGSYEQYF.

This rearrangement joins TRBV29-1 to TRBJ2-5; 7 bases align to TRBD1. Per the germline V gene, CDR1 is SQVTM and CDR2 is ANQGSEA. The J segment lost 1 base and the V segment lost 7 bases, leaving 3 bases of the junction unmatched. The CDR3 contains 12 residues. The CDR3 region is CSGQGPQETQYF. The CDR3 DNA is TGCAGCGGACAGGGTCCCCAAGAGACCCAGTACTTC.

This chain links TRBV5-4 with TRBJ2-2; 16 nucleotides line up with TRBD2. Germline CDR1 is SGHNT and CDR2 is YYREEE (reference sequence). The CDR3 runs to 17 residues. The V segment lost 5 bases and the J segment 5 bases; nucleotides outside the gene matches: 6. CDR3 residues: CASSLGLAGGSTGELFF. The CDR3 coding sequence is TGTGCCAGCAGTCTGGGACTAGCGGGGGGGAGTACCGGGGAGCTGTTTTTT.

The chain recombines TRBV11-2 with TRBJ1-6; D perhaps matches TRBD1 (5 bases). Per germline, CDR1 SGHAT and CDR2 FQNNGV. V was cut by 5 bases and J by 8 bases, with 22 bases left in between. This CDR3 contains 17 residues. Here the CDR3 reads CASSPLGRVSVYSPLHF. In DNA form, the CDR3 reads TGTGCCAGCAGCCCACTGGGCAGGGTCAGTGTTTATTCACCCCTCCACTTT.

The sample holds one count of this clone. The rearrangement links TRBV3-1 (or the pseudogene TRBV3-2) to TRBJ1-1; tentative D call: TRBD1 (5 bases). CDR1 is LGHDT and CDR2 is YNNKEL in the germline V gene (reference sequence). The V gene lost 3 bases and the J gene lost 3 bases, with 20 bases spanning the gap. The CDR3 runs 17 residues. The CDR3 bases are TGTGCCAGCAGCCAGTACTTCTTAGGGGCGCCGGACACTGAAGCTTTCTTT. It encodes CASSQYFLGAPDTEAFF.

V is TRBV4-1 and J is TRBJ1-5, with 7 bases lining up with TRBD1. The CDR3 sequence is 16 residues long. V shed 0 bases, J shed 5 bases, and the junction held 7 bases outside the gene matches. Germline V gene data show CDR1 as MGHRA and CDR2 as YSYEKL. In nucleotides, the CDR3 is TGCGCCAGCAGCCAAGAAGTAACAGGGGCAGATCAGCCCCAGCATTTT. Translation: CASSQEVTGADQPQHF.

The chain combines TRBV5-1 with TRBJ2-1; 9 nucleotides align to TRBD2. This CDR3 comprises 16 residues. The V gene's germline CDR1 is SGHRS and CDR2 YFSETQ. Trimming took 3 bases from V and 4 from J; bases not matched to a gene: 8. The chain's CDR3 is CASSWSGGPPYNEQFF. CDR3 in DNA: TGCGCCAGCAGCTGGAGCGGGGGGCCTCCTTACAATGAGCAGTTCTTC. The full variable domain, in which reference TRBV5-1 and TRBJ2-1 provide the parts outside the CDR3, is KAGVTQTPRYLIKTRGQQVTLSCSPISGHRSVSWYQQTPGQGLQFLFEYFSETQRNKGNFPGRFSGRQFSNSRSEMNVSTLELGDSALYLCASSWSGGPPYNEQFFGPGTRLTVL.

This clone appeared once. The chain links TRBV11-2 to TRBJ1-3, with D perhaps TRBD1 (5 bases). The CDR3 is 14 amino acids. Trimming took off 5 bases at V and 0 bases at J, with 8 bases between the two ends. The germline CDR1 and CDR2 sequences are SGHAT and FQNNGV. The CDR3 is CASSGGYSGNTIYF. The CDR3 nucleotides are TGTGCCAGCAGCGGGGGGTACTCTGGAAACACCATATATTTT.

This sequence joins TRBV9 and TRBJ1-1, with D possibly matching TRBD1 (5 bases). CDR3 length: 15 amino acids. Germline CDR1 reads SGDLS; CDR2 reads YYNGEE. Between the trimmed V and J ends, which lost 3 bases and 1 base, there was a span of 13 bases. The CDR3 is CASSASGFTNTEAFF. The DNA of the CDR3 is TGTGCCAGCAGCGCATCAGGGTTTACGAACACTGAAGCTTTCTTT. The variable domain in full, with the rest retrieved from reference TRBV9 and TRBJ1-1, is DSGVTQTPKHLITATGQRVTLRCSPRSGDLSVYWYQQSLDQGLQFLIQYYNGEERAKGNILERFSAQQFPDLHSELNLSSLELGDSALYFCASSASGFTNTEAFFGQGTRLTVV.